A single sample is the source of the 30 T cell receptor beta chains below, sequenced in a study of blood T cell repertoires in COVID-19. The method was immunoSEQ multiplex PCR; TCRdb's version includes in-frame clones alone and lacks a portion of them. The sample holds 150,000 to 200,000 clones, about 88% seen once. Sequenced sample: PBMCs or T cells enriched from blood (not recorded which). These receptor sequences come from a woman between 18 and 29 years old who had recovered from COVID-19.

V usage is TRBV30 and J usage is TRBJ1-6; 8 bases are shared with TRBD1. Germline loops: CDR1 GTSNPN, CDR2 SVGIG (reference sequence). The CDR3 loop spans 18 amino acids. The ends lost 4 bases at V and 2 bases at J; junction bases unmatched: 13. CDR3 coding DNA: TGTGCCTGGACGTCCGAGACAGGGGCTTTCACCTATAATTCACCCCTCCACTTT. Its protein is CAWTSETGAFTYNSPLHF.

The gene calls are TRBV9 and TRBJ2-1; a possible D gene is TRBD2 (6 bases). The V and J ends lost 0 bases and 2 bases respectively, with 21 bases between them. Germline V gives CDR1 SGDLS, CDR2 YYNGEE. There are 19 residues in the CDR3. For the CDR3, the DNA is TGTGCCAGCAGCGTAGGTATGGGCAGACTAGTCCCGACCTACAATGAGCAGTTCTTC. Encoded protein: CASSVGMGRLVPTYNEQFF.

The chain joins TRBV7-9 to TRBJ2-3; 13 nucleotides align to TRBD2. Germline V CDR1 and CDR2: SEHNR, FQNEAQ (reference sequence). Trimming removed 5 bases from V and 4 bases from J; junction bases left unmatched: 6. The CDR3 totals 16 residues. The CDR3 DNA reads TGTGCCAGCAGCCGGGGACTAGCGGGGATTCCAGATACGCAGTATTTT. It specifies CASSRGLAGIPDTQYF.

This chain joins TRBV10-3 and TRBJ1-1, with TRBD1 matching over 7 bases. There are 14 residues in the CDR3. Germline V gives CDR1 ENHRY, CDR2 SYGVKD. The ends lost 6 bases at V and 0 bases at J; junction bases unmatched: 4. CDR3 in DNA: TGTGCCATCAGCACGACAGGGTTGAACACTGAAGCTTTCTTT. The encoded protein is CAISTTGLNTEAFF.

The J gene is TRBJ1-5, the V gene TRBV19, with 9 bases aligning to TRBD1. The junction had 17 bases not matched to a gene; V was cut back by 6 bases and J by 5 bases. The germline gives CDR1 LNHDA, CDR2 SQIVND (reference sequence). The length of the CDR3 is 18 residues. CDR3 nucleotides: TGTGCCAGTAGGAGTACCGGGACAGGGAATTCTTATTATCAGCCCCAGCATTTT. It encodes CASRSTGTGNSYYQPQHF. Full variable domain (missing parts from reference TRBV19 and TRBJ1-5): DGGITQSPKYLFRKEGQNVTLSCEQNLNHDAMYWYRQDPGQGLRLIYYSQIVNDFQKGDIAEGYSVSREKKESFPLTVTSAQKNPTAFYLCASRSTGTGNSYYQPQHFGDGTRLSIL.

The CDR3, as DNA: TGTGCCAGCAGCTCCCAACCTCCGGGACTCCGTGCTGTGGAGCAGTTCTTC. This codes for CASSSQPPGLRAVEQFF. V and J are TRBV9 and TRBJ2-1; the D gene is possibly TRBD2 (6 bases). Germline loops: CDR1 SGDLS, CDR2 YYNGEE. V shed 4 bases and J shed 10 bases, with 27 bases lying between them. The CDR3 consists of 17 residues.

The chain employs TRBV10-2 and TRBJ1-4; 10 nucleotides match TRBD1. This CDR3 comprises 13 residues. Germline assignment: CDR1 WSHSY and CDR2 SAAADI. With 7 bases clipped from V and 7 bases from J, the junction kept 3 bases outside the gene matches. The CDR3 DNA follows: TGCGCCAGCAAGGGACAGGGGTCTGAAAAACTGTTTTTT. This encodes CASKGQGSEKLFF.

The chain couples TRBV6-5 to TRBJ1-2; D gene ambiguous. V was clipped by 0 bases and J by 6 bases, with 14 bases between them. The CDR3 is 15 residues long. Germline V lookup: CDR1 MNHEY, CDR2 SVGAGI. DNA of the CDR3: TGTGCCAGCAGTTACTCGCACGGAGAAATTGATGGCTACACCTTC. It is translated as CASSYSHGEIDGYTF.

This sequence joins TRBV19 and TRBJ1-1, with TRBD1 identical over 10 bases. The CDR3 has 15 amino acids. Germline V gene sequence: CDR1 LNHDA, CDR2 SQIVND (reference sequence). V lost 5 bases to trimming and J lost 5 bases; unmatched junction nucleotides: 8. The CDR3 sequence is CASSADRGLRTEAFF. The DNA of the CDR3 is TGTGCCAGTAGTGCCGACAGGGGGCTGAGGACTGAAGCTTTCTTT.

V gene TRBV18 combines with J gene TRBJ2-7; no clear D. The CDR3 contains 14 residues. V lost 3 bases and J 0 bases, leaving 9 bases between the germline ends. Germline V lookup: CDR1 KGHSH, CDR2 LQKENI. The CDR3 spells CASSPEASSYEQYF. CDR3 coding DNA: TGTGCCAGCTCACCTGAGGCCAGCTCCTACGAGCAGTACTTC.

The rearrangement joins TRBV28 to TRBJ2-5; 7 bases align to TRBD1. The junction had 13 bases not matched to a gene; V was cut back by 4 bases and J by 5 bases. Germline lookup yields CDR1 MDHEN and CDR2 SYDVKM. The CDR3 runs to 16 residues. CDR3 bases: TGTGCCAGCAGTTACTCAGGCACAGGGGCTGGGGAGACCCAGTACTTC. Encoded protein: CASSYSGTGAGETQYF.

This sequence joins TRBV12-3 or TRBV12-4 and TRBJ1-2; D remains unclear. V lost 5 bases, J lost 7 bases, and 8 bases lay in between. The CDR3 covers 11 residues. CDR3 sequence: CASSEEGGYTF. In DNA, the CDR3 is TGTGCCAGCAGTGAAGAGGGTGGCTACACCTTC.

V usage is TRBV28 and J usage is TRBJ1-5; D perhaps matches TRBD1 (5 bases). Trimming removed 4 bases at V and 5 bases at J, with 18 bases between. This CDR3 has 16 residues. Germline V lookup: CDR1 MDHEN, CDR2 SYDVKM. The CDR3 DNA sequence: TGTGCCAGCAGTTCGGGGGGGGGTGTTTGGGATCAGCCCCAGCATTTT. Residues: CASSSGGGVWDQPQHF.

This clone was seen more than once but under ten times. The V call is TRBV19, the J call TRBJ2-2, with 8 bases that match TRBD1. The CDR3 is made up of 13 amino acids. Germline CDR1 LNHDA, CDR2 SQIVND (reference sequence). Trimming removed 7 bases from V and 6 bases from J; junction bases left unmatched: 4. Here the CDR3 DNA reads TGTGCCAGTACCCTGACAGGGGCCGGGGAGCTGTTTTTT. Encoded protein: CASTLTGAGELFF.

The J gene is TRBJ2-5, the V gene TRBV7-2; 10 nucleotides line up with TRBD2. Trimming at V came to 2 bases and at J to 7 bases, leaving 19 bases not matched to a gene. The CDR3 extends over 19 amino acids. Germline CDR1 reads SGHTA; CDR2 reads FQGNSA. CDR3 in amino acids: CASSLQQAMLAGVGGTQYF. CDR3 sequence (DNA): TGTGCCAGCAGCTTACAACAGGCGATGCTAGCGGGGGTTGGTGGGACCCAGTACTTC.

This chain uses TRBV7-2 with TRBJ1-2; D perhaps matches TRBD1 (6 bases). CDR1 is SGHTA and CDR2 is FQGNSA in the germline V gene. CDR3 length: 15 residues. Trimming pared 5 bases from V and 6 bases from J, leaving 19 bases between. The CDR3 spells CASSLGARAIDGYTF. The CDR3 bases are TGTGCCAGCAGCCTGGGGGCCAGGGCAATAGATGGCTACACCTTC.

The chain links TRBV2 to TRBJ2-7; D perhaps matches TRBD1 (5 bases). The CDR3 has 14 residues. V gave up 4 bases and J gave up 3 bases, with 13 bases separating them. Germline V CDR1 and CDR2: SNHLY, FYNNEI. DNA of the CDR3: TGTGCCAGCAGTGCCCAACAGGATAGCTACGAGCAGTACTTC. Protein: CASSAQQDSYEQYF. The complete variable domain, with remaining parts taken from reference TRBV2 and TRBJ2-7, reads EPEVTQTPSHQVTQMGQEVILRCVPISNHLYFYWYRQILGQKVEFLVSFYNNEISEKSEIFDDQFSVERPDGSNFTLKIRSTKLEDSAMYFCASSAQQDSYEQYFGPGTRLTVT.

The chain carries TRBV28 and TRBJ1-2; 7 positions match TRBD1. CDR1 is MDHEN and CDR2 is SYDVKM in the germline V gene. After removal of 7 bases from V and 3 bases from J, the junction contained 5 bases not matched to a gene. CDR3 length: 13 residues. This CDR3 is CASNKQGYYGYTF. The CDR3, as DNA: TGTGCCAGCAATAAACAGGGGTACTATGGCTACACCTTC.

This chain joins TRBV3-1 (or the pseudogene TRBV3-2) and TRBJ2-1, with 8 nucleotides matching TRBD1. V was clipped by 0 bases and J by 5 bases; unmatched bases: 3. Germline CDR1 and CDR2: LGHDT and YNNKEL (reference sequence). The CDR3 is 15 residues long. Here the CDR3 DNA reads TGTGCCAGCAGCCAAGAATACAGGGGGGACAATGAGCAGTTCTTC. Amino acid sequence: CASSQEYRGDNEQFF.

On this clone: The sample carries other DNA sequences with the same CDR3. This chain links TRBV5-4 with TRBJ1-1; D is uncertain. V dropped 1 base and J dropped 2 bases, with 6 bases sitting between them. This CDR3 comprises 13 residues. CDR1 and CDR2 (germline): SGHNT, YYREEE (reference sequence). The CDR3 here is CASSLLGNTEAFF. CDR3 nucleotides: TGTGCCAGCAGCTTGCTTGGCAACACTGAAGCTTTCTTT.

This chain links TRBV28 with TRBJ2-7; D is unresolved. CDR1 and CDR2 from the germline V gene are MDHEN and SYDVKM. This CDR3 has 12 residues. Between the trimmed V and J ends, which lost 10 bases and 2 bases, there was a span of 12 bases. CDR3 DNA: TGTGCCACCTTAGACCGGGCCTACGAGCAGTACTTC. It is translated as CATLDRAYEQYF.

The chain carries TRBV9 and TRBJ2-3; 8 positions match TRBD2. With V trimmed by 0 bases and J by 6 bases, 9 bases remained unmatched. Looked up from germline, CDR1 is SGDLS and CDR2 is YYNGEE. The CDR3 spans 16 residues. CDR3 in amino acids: CASSVGNGGAPDTQYF. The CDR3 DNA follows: TGTGCCAGCAGCGTAGGTAACGGGGGGGCTCCGGATACGCAGTATTTT.

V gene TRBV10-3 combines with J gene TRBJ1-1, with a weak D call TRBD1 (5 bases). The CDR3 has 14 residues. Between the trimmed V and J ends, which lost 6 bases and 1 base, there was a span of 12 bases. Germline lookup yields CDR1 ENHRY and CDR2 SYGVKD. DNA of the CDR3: TGTGCCATCAGCAAGTTAGACAGGAACACTGAAGCTTTCTTT. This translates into CAISKLDRNTEAFF.

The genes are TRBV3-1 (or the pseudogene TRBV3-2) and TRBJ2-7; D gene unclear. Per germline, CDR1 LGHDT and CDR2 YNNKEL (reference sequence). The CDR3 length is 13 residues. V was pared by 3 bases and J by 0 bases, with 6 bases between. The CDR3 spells CASSHDNSYEQYF. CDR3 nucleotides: TGTGCCAGCAGCCACGACAACTCCTACGAGCAGTACTTC.

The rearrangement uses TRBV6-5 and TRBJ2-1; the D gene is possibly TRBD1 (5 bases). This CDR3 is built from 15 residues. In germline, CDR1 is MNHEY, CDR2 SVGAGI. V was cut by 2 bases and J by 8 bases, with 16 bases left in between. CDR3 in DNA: TGTGCCAGCAGTTACACCCGGTCAGGGTGGGATGAGCAGTTCTTC. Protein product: CASSYTRSGWDEQFF.

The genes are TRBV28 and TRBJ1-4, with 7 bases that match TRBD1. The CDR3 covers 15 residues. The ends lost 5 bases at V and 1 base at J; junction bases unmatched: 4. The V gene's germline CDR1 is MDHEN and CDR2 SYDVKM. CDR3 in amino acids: CASSAPGGTNEKLFF. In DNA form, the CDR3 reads TGTGCCAGCAGTGCCCCAGGGGGAACTAATGAAAAACTGTTTTTT.

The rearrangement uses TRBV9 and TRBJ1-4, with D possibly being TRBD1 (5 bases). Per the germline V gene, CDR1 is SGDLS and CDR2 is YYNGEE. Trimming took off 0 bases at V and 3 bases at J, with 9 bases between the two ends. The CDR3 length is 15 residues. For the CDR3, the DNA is TGTGCCAGCAGCGTAGGGACATACCCTAATGAAAAACTGTTTTTT. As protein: CASSVGTYPNEKLFF.

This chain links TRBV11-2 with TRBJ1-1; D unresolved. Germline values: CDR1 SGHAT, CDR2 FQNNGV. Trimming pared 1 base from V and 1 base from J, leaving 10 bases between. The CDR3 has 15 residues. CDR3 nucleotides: TGTGCCAGCAGCTTAGTTTACATTAAGAACACTGAAGCTTTCTTT. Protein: CASSLVYIKNTEAFF.

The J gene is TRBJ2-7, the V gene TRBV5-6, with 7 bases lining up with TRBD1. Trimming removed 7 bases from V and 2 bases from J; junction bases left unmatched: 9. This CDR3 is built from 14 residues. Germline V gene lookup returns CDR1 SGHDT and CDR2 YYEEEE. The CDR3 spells CASGGRDRAYEQYF. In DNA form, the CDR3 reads TGTGCCAGCGGTGGCCGGGACAGAGCCTACGAGCAGTACTTC.

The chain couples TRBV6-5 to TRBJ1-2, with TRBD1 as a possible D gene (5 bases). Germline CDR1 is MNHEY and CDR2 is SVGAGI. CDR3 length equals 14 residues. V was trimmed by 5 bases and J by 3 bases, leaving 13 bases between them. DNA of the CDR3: TGTGCCAGCAGTAAGACAGAGGTAGACTATGGCTACACCTTC. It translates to CASSKTEVDYGYTF.